The 32 T cell receptor beta chains listed next were all sequenced from one sample in a study of T cells after yellow fever vaccination. One entry per CDR3 protein, called by TCRdb with MiXCR from the 5' RACE reads. The sample has nearly 300,000 distinct CDR3 sequences, around 8.6% seen once. The sequences come from CD4+ T cells sorted from PBMCs, collected 5 days after the yellow fever booster vaccination. These receptors came from a man between 18 and 35 years old who received the YFV17D yellow fever vaccine.

In its sample, this clonotype was seen many times. The rearrangement joins TRBV6-1 to TRBJ2-3; possible D gene TRBD2, 6 bases. Deletions cut 4 bases from V and 2 bases from J, with 13 bases between. This CDR3 comprises 15 residues. Germline CDR1 MNHNS, CDR2 SASEGT. DNA of the CDR3: TGTGCCAGCAGTGGGAAACGGGGGAACACAGATACGCAGTATTTT. Translating it yields CASSGKRGNTDTQYF.

The table lists this clonotype with a few counts. The chain uses TRBV4-2 and TRBJ1-6, with D possibly being TRBD1 (6 bases). This CDR3 comprises 16 residues. V dropped 1 base and J dropped 14 bases, with 21 bases sitting between them. CDR1 and CDR2 (germline): LGHNA, YNFKEQ. The CDR3: CASSQGGAGEALALHF. CDR3 nucleotides: TGTGCCAGCAGCCAAGGAGGAGCAGGGGAAGCTCTAGCCCTCCACTTT.

This clonotype was observed a single time. This chain uses TRBV6-1 with TRBJ1-6; D remains unclear. The CDR3 spans 13 residues. Trimming removed 8 bases at V and 10 bases at J, with 15 bases between. Per the germline V gene, CDR1 is MNHNS and CDR2 is SASEGT. Here the CDR3 DNA reads TGTGCCAGCGTAACTCCCTTAGGATCACCCCTCCACTTT. Its protein product is CASVTPLGSPLHF.

The V and J genes are TRBV6-1 and TRBJ1-2, with a possible D match to TRBD1 (5 bases). Trimming stripped 7 bases from V and 5 bases from J, with 11 bases between. This CDR3 comprises 12 residues. Germline V lookup: CDR1 MNHNS, CDR2 SASEGT. CDR3 DNA sequence: TGTGCCAGCACTAATAGGGGTTATGGCTACACCTTC. Protein: CASTNRGYGYTF.

This clonotype has a handful of counts. The V and J genes are TRBV29-1 and TRBJ1-1; possibly TRBD1 for D (5 bases). This CDR3 has 12 amino acids. The germline V gene encodes CDR1 SQVTM and CDR2 ANQGSEA. V lost 5 bases and J lost 0, with 7 bases in between. In DNA, the CDR3 is TGCAGCGTTCCAGGGTTGAACACTGAAGCTTTCTTT. Its protein is CSVPGLNTEAFF.

The chain has TRBV7-9 and TRBJ2-6; the D gene is possibly TRBD1 (5 bases). Per germline, CDR1 SEHNR and CDR2 FQNEAQ (reference sequence). This CDR3 spans 18 amino acids. V lost 10 bases to trimming and J lost 6 bases, with 28 bases between them. CDR3 DNA: TGTGCCACAAGGGTTTATGAGACCAGGGTAGACCCGGCCAACGTCCTGACTTTC. It is translated as CATRVYETRVDPANVLTF. The variable domain in full, completed from reference TRBV7-9 and TRBJ2-6, reads DTGVSQNPRHKITKRGQNVTFRCDPISEHNRLYWYRQTLGQGPEFLTYFQNEAQLEKSRLLSDRFSAERPKGSFSTLEIQRTEQGDSAMYLCATRVYETRVDPANVLTFGAGSRLTVL.

Only a few counts were recorded for this clonotype. The chain is built from TRBV20-1 and TRBJ2-5; TRBD2 is a possible D gene (6 bases). The V and J ends lost 3 bases and 2 bases respectively, with 16 bases between them. This CDR3 spans 15 amino acids. CDR1 DFQATT and CDR2 SNEGSKA come from the germline V gene (reference sequence). Here the CDR3 reads CSASIGGAKQETQYF. CDR3 DNA sequence: TGCAGTGCTAGTATCGGCGGGGCGAAACAAGAGACCCAGTACTTC.

This clonotype was seen repeatedly, ten times or more. The gene calls are TRBV9 and TRBJ2-5; D perhaps matches TRBD1 (7 bases). Germline V lookup: CDR1 SGDLS, CDR2 YYNGEE. This CDR3 has 14 amino acids. V lost 4 bases to trimming and J lost 4 bases, with 14 bases between them. This CDR3 reads CASSRGQGGETQYF. In nucleotides, the CDR3 is TGTGCCAGCAGCCGCGGGCAGGGGGGAGAGACCCAGTACTTC.

There are many counts of this clonotype. The chain recombines TRBV5-1 with TRBJ2-1; D is possibly TRBD2 (6 bases). The germline V gene encodes CDR1 SGHRS and CDR2 YFSETQ. This CDR3 has 14 amino acids. Trimming pared 0 bases from V and 5 bases from J, leaving 9 bases between. The CDR3 DNA follows: TGCGCCAGCAGCTTGGCCGCGGGGAACAATGAGCAGTTCTTC. This gives the protein CASSLAAGNNEQFF.

The chain links TRBV7-3 to TRBJ2-7; 7 bases map to TRBD2. The CDR3 loop spans 15 amino acids. V dropped 1 base and J dropped 9; count of bases not matched to a gene: 12. Per the germline V gene, CDR1 is SGHTA and CDR2 is FQGTGA. CDR3 in amino acids: CASSLSGGEPGGQYF. In DNA, the CDR3 is TGTGCCAGCAGCTTAAGCGGTGGCGAACCGGGGGGGCAGTACTTC.

This clonotype has only a few counts. This chain links TRBV20-1 with TRBJ2-7; 9 nucleotides align to TRBD2. CDR3 length: 16 amino acids. The germline CDR1 and CDR2 sequences are DFQATT and SNEGSKA (reference sequence). V lost 2 bases, J lost 3 bases, and 11 bases stayed unmatched. This CDR3 is CSARQGRLAGNYEQYV. In DNA, the CDR3 is TGCAGTGCTAGACAGGGAAGGCTAGCGGGAAACTACGAGCAGTACGTC.

The V call is TRBV4-3, the J call TRBJ2-5; TRBD2 might be the D (6 bases). V gave up 0 bases and J gave up 4 bases, with 24 bases separating them. The CDR3 consists of 19 residues. Germline V gene lookup returns CDR1 LGHNA and CDR2 YSLEER. CDR3 nucleotides: TGCGCCAGCAGCCAAGATCGTTGGAGGGTTACTAGAGGTATAGAGACCCAGTACTTC. The encoded protein is CASSQDRWRVTRGIETQYF.

The rearrangement uses TRBV7-6 and TRBJ2-5, with D unresolved. The CDR3 contains 15 residues. Trimming left V 1 base short and J 2 bases short, with 11 bases between. Germline CDR1 is SGHVS and CDR2 is FNYEAQ. The CDR3 bases are TGTGCCAGCAGCTTAGGGCTAAAGTTTCAAGAGACCCAGTACTTC. Translated, it gives CASSLGLKFQETQYF.

This clonotype came up a few times. The V call is TRBV12-3 or TRBV12-4, the J call TRBJ1-2; D unclear. The CDR3 is 15 residues long. V lost 2 bases and J 4 bases, leaving 14 bases between the germline ends. In DNA, the CDR3 is TGTGCCAGCAGTTTAACCGAAGGGCCCCGCTATGGCTACACCTTC. Amino acids: CASSLTEGPRYGYTF.

This clonotype has ten or more counts. In DNA, the CDR3 is TGTGCCACCAGTGAGGCGATGGGGGGGCTTGAGCAGTTCTTC. As protein: CATSEAMGGLEQFF. This chain connects TRBV24-1 to TRBJ2-1; the D gene is possibly TRBD2 (7 bases). There are 14 residues in the CDR3. Per the germline V gene, CDR1 is KGHDR and CDR2 is SFDVKD. The ends were cut back, 4 bases at V and 9 bases at J, with 15 bases in the middle.

This clonotype was observed a few times. CDR3 protein: CASSQELEGLNQPQHF. CDR3 coding DNA: TGCGCCAGCAGCCAAGAATTGGAGGGGCTAAACCAGCCCCAGCATTTT. The chain is built from TRBV4-3 and TRBJ1-5, with D possibly matching TRBD1 (5 bases). Germline V gene data show CDR1 as LGHNA and CDR2 as YSLEER. The CDR3 totals 16 residues. Trimming cost V 0 bases and J 7 bases, with 16 bases left between them.

Only a few counts were recorded for this clonotype. The chain has TRBV27 and TRBJ1-2; 8 bases match TRBD1. The germline V gene has CDR1 MNHEY and CDR2 SMNVEV (reference sequence). The CDR3 spans 15 residues. Trimming cost V 3 bases and J 4 bases; bases outside gene matches: 7. The DNA of the CDR3 is TGTGCCAGCAGTTTTCAGGGGGCGCCTTTCTATGGCTACACCTTC. Translated: CASSFQGAPFYGYTF.

This clonotype was picked up many times. The rearrangement uses TRBV11-1 and TRBJ1-1; 11 nucleotides align to TRBD1. J was trimmed by 3 bases and V by 4 bases; bases with no gene match: 4. Per the germline V gene, CDR1 is SGHAT and CDR2 is FQDESV (reference sequence). The CDR3 is 15 amino acids. CDR3 in amino acids: CASSSRTGGHTEAFF. CDR3 DNA sequence: TGTGCCAGCAGCTCGAGGACAGGGGGCCACACTGAAGCTTTCTTT.

In this sample, this clonotype turned up a few times. The rearrangement uses TRBV6-2 or TRBV6-3 and TRBJ2-3; D is undetermined. Germline lookup yields CDR1 MNHEY and CDR2 SVGEGT. This CDR3 comprises 15 residues. The V end was cut by 2 bases, the J end by 0 bases, with 9 bases between. The CDR3 protein is CASSYATTSTDTQYF. The CDR3 DNA sequence: TGTGCCAGCAGTTACGCGACGACTAGCACAGATACGCAGTATTTT.

At least ten counts were recorded for this clonotype. This chain links TRBV4-1 with TRBJ1-6; D is ambiguous. CDR3 length: 14 residues. CDR1 is MGHRA, CDR2 YSYEKL, per germline. Trimming took 4 bases from V and 8 from J, leaving 12 bases between them. CDR3: CASSPRSVDSPLHF. Written as DNA, the CDR3 is TGCGCCAGCAGCCCAAGATCAGTGGATTCACCCCTCCACTTT.

V usage is TRBV20-1 and J usage is TRBJ2-5, with TRBD2 identical over 7 bases. The J segment lost 5 bases and the V segment lost 6 bases, leaving 12 bases of the junction unmatched. The CDR3 is made up of 14 amino acids. Germline V gene data show CDR1 as DFQATT and CDR2 as SNEGSKA (reference sequence). The CDR3 protein is CSALGGGARETQYF. As DNA, the CDR3 is TGCAGTGCCCTGGGGGGAGGGGCCAGGGAGACCCAGTACTTC.

A few counts support this clonotype. The V call is TRBV12-3 or TRBV12-4, the J call TRBJ2-2, with D possibly matching TRBD2 (5 bases). The CDR3 sequence is 14 residues long. Trimming shortened V by 3 bases and J by 9 bases, and 14 bases separated the two germline ends. The CDR3 DNA sequence: TGTGCCAGCAGTTTTAGAGCGGCCTCCCGGGAGCTGTTTTTT. The encoded protein is CASSFRAASRELFF.

This clonotype was seen only a few times. This chain connects TRBV4-2 to TRBJ2-3; 7 bases line up with TRBD2. This CDR3 contains 16 residues. Germline values: CDR1 LGHNA, CDR2 YNFKEQ. The trim removed 4 bases at V and 4 bases at J, leaving 11 bases unmatched. DNA of the CDR3: TGTGCCAGCAGCCTTAGTAGTGCGGGGGAGTCAGATACGCAGTATTTT. It yields the protein CASSLSSAGESDTQYF.

This clonotype was detected only a few times. This chain uses TRBV20-1 with TRBJ1-2; D is uncertain. This CDR3 comprises 12 residues. Trimming cost V 4 bases and J 7 bases, with 13 bases left between them. CDR1 is DFQATT, CDR2 SNEGSKA, per germline (reference sequence). The CDR3 is CSANPDFGGYTF. CDR3 nucleotides: TGCAGTGCTAACCCAGATTTTGGTGGCTACACCTTC.

This clonotype was seen repeatedly, ten times or more. The V gene is TRBV5-1, the J gene TRBJ1-6; the D is unclear. The germline gives CDR1 SGHRS, CDR2 YFSETQ. The V gene lost 0 bases and the J gene lost 6 bases, with 10 bases spanning the gap. The CDR3 extends over 15 amino acids. The DNA for the CDR3 is TGCGCCAGCAGCTTGGAGGGAATTACTAATTCACCCCTCCACTTT. Protein sequence: CASSLEGITNSPLHF.

The J gene is TRBJ1-3, the V gene TRBV4-3, with TRBD1 as a possible D gene (5 bases). The germline V gene has CDR1 LGHNA and CDR2 YSLEER. The ends were cut back, 0 bases at V and 0 bases at J, with 15 bases in the middle. This CDR3 comprises 18 residues. The CDR3 sequence is CASSQDLLGGGSGNTIYF. DNA of the CDR3: TGCGCCAGCAGCCAAGATCTCCTGGGCGGGGGCTCTGGAAACACCATATATTTT.

This clonotype has a handful of counts. The CDR3 reads CASSPGPTSHEQYF. The CDR3 DNA reads TGTGCCAGCAGCCCGGGGCCTACCAGCCACGAGCAGTACTTC. The chain uses TRBV3-1 and TRBJ2-7; tentatively, D is TRBD1 or TRBD2 (5 bases each). Trimming took off 4 bases at V and 5 bases at J, with 15 bases between the two ends. Germline lookup yields CDR1 LGHDT and CDR2 YNNKEL (reference sequence). The CDR3 spans 14 residues.

This clonotype was detected only a few times. The rearrangement uses TRBV20-1 and TRBJ1-1; D is unresolved. CDR1 and CDR2 from the germline V gene are DFQATT and SNEGSKA (reference sequence). The CDR3 spans 13 residues. V was cut by 3 bases and J by 1 base, with 9 bases left in between. In DNA, the CDR3 is TGCAGTGCTAGCCCCACAAAGAACACTGAAGCTTTCTTT. Its translation is CSASPTKNTEAFF.

The rearrangement links TRBV12-3 or TRBV12-4 to TRBJ1-1; D ambiguous. Trimming pared 5 bases from V and 11 bases from J, leaving 9 bases between. The CDR3 runs to 10 residues. The CDR3 nucleotides are TGTGCCAGCAGTGGCCCCCGGGCTTTCTTT. The encoded protein is CASSGPRAFF.

This chain joins TRBV2 and TRBJ2-1, with 8 bases aligning to TRBD2. Germline values: CDR1 SNHLY, CDR2 FYNNEI. After removal of 3 bases from V and 3 bases from J, the junction contained 7 bases not matched to a gene. The CDR3 consists of 16 residues. The DNA for the CDR3 is TGTGCCAGCAGTGACCCGGGGCTAGCGGGCTACAATGAGCAGTTCTTC. Amino acids: CASSDPGLAGYNEQFF.

In this sample, this clonotype turned up a few times. J is TRBJ2-3 and V is TRBV20-1; TRBD1 is a possible D gene (6 bases). The V gene's germline CDR1 is DFQATT and CDR2 SNEGSKA (reference sequence). Between the trimmed V and J ends, which lost 1 base and 2 bases, there was a span of 13 bases. The CDR3 sequence is 15 residues long. The CDR3 sequence: CSARGPGTFTDTQYF. The CDR3 bases are TGCAGTGCTAGAGGCCCCGGGACATTCACAGATACGCAGTATTTT.

The chain recombines TRBV5-4 with TRBJ1-5; D is undetermined. Germline-derived CDR1 and CDR2 are SGHNT and YYREEE (reference sequence). Trimming took off 0 bases at V and 7 bases at J, with 8 bases between the two ends. The length of the CDR3 is 13 residues. CDR3 region: CASSLGGQQPQHF. The CDR3 DNA reads TGTGCCAGCAGCTTGGGGGGTCAGCAGCCCCAGCATTTT.